The present entry profiles one T cell receptor beta chain with its context. The antigen is not known. The source of the sample is a study of CD8 T cells in Susac syndrome. Whole-study results and caveats: The study admitted that it had a relatively small number of individuals in its TCR sequencing and HLA analysis.

The authors reverse transcribed 0.5 to 1 ug RNA with random hexamers. TCRdb re-analysed the immunoSEQ multiplex PCR reads in MiXCR, keeping a single row per CDR3 protein. The sample lists roughly 200,000 distinct CDR3 sequences; 85% to 95% were seen once. CDR3 length equals 14 residues. V dropped 4 bases and J dropped 5; count of bases not matched to a gene: 7. Germline CDR1 MGHRA, CDR2 YSYEKL. TCR beta sequencing was performed on blood CD8+ and CD4+ T cells. TEMRA cells were FACS-enriched, with CD8+ and CD4+ T cells isolated negatively. The V gene is TRBV4-1, the J gene TRBJ2-5; 7 nucleotides line up with TRBD1. The receptor was isolated from a human donor in good health. Sequencing was done on a sample of CD4+ T cells from PBMCs. The CDR3 reads CASSRPGQLETQYF. As DNA, the CDR3 is TGCGCCAGCAGCCGACCGGGACAGTTGGAGACCCAGTACTTC.